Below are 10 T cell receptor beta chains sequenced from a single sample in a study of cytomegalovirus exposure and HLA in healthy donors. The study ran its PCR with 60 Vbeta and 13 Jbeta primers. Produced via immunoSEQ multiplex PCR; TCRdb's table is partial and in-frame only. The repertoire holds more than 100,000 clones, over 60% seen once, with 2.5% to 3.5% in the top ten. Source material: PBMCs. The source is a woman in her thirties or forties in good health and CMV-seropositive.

CDR3 sequence: CASSRTGNSPLHF. CDR3 in DNA: TGTGCCAGCAGCAGAACAGGGAATTCACCCCTCCACTTT. This sequence joins TRBV9 and TRBJ1-6; maybe TRBD1 (6 bases). The germline V gene has CDR1 SGDLS and CDR2 YYNGEE. Trimming pared 4 bases from V and 7 bases from J, leaving 9 bases between. The CDR3 length is 13 residues.

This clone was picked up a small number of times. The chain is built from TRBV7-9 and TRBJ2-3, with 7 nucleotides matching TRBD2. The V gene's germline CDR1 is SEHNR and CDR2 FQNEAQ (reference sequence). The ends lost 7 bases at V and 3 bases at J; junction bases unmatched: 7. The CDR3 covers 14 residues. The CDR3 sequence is CASIGGFRTDTQYF. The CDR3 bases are TGTGCCAGCATCGGGGGGTTCAGGACAGATACGCAGTATTTT.

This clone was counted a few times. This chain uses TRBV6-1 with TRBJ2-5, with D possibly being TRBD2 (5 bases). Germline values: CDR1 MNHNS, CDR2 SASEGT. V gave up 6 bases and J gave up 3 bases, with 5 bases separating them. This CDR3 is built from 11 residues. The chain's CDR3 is CASRREETQYF. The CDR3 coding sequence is TGTGCCAGCAGGAGGGAAGAGACCCAGTACTTC.

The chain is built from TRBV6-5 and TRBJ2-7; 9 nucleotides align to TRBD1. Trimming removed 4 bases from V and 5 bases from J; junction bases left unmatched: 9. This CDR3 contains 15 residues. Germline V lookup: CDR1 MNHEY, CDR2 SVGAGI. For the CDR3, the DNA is TGTGCCAGCAGTTTTAGGACAGGGGCATCAAACGAGCAGTACTTC. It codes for CASSFRTGASNEQYF.

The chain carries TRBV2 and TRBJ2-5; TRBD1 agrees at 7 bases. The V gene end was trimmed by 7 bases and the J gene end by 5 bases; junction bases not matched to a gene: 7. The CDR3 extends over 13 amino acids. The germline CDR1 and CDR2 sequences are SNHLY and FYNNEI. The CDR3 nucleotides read TGTGCCAGCACTAGGGACAGCCGGGAGACCCAGTACTTC. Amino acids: CASTRDSRETQYF. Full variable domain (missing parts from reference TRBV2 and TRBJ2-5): EPEVTQTPSHQVTQMGQEVILRCVPISNHLYFYWYRQILGQKVEFLVSFYNNEISEKSEIFDDQFSVERPDGSNFTLKIRSTKLEDSAMYFCASTRDSRETQYFGPGTRLLVL.

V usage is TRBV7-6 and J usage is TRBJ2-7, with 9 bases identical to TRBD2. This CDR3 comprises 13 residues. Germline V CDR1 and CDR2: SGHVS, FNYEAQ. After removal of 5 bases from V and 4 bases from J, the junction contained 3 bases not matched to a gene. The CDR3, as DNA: TGTGCCAGCAGCCCGACTAGCGGTTACGAGCAGTACTTC. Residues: CASSPTSGYEQYF.

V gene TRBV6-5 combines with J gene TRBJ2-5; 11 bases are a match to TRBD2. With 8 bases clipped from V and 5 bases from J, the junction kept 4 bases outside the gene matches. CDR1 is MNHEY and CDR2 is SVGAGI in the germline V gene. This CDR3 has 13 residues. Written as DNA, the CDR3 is TGTGCCAGCGGAGGACTAGCGGGCGAGACCCAGTACTTC. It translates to CASGGLAGETQYF.

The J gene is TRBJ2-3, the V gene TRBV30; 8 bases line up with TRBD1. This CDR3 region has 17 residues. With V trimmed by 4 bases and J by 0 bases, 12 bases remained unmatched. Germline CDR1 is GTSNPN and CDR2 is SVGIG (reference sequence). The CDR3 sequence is CAWMGTTGASSTDTQYF. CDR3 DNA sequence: TGTGCCTGGATGGGGACGACAGGGGCCAGTAGCACAGATACGCAGTATTTT.

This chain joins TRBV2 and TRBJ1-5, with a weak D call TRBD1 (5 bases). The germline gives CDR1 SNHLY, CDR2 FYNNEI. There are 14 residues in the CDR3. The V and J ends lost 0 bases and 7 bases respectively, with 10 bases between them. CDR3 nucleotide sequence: TGTGCCAGCAGTGAAGCCGCAGGGTACCAGCCCCAGCATTTT. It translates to CASSEAAGYQPQHF.

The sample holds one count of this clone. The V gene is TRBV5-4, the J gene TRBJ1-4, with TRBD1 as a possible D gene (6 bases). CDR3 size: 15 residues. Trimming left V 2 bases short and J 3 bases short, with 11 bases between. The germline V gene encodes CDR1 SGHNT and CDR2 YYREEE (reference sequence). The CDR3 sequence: CASSFTGLANEKLFF. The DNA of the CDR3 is TGTGCCAGCAGCTTTACAGGGCTCGCTAATGAAAAACTGTTTTTT.